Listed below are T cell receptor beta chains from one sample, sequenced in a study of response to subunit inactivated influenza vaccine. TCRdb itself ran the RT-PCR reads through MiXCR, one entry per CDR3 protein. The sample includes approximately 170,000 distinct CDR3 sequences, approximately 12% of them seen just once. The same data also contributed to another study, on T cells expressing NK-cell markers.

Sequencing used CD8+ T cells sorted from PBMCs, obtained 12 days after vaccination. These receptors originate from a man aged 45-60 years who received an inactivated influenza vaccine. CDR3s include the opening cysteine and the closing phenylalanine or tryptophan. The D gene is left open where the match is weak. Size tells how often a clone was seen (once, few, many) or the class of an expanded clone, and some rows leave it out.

CDR3 protein: CASSPTTLASAYEQYF
CDR3 DNA: TGTGCCAGCAGTCCGACCACACTAGCGAGCGCCTACGAGCAGTACTTC
D gene: TRBD2
clone size: few
V gene: TRBV28
J gene: TRBJ2-7

CDR3 protein: CASSIYERYNEQFF
CDR3 DNA: TGTGCCAGCAGCATCTACGAACGCTACAATGAGCAGTTCTTC
D gene: -
clone size: few
V gene: TRBV6-2/TRBV6-3
J gene: TRBJ2-1

CDR3 protein: CASSWAGYNEQFF
CDR3 DNA: TGTGCCAGCAGCTGGGCGGGCTACAATGAGCAGTTCTTC
D gene: -
clone size: -
V gene: TRBV11-2
J gene: TRBJ2-1

CDR3 protein: CASSFGQGVPAGELFF
CDR3 DNA: TGTGCCAGCAGCTTCGGGCAGGGGGTACCGGCCGGGGAGCTGTTTTTT
D gene: TRBD1
clone size: many
V gene: TRBV5-5
J gene: TRBJ2-2

CDR3 protein: CASSVGLAGNYEQYF
CDR3 DNA: TGTGCCAGCAGCGTCGGACTAGCGGGAAACTACGAGCAGTACTTC
D gene: TRBD2
clone size: many
V gene: TRBV9
J gene: TRBJ2-7

CDR3 protein: CASTEAGGPTGELFF
CDR3 DNA: TGCGCCAGCACAGAGGCGGGGGGGCCGACCGGGGAGCTGTTTTTT
D gene: TRBD2
clone size: -
V gene: TRBV10-2
J gene: TRBJ2-2

CDR3 protein: CAWRPPGTGISYEQYF
CDR3 DNA: TGTGCCTGGAGACCCCCCGGGACAGGGATCTCCTACGAGCAGTACTTC
D gene: TRBD1
clone size: -
V gene: TRBV30
J gene: TRBJ2-7

CDR3 protein: CASSHNTGSYEQYF
CDR3 DNA: TGCGCCAGCAGCCATAACACGGGGTCCTACGAGCAGTACTTC
D gene: -
clone size: -
V gene: TRBV4-1
J gene: TRBJ2-7

CDR3 protein: CATSDLKATTTSGRRSSYNEQFF
CDR3 DNA: TGTGCCACCAGTGATTTGAAAGCCACTACGACTAGCGGGAGGCGTAGCTCCTACAATGAGCAGTTCTTC
D gene: TRBD2
clone size: -
V gene: TRBV24-1
J gene: TRBJ2-1

CDR3 protein: CSAREVGQLNTEAFF
CDR3 DNA: TGCAGTGCTAGAGAGGTGGGACAGTTGAACACTGAAGCTTTCTTT
D gene: TRBD1
clone size: few
V gene: TRBV20-1
J gene: TRBJ1-1

CDR3 protein: CSVIQYNEQFF
CDR3 DNA: TGCAGCGTTATACAGTACAATGAGCAGTTCTTC
D gene: -
clone size: many
V gene: TRBV29-1
J gene: TRBJ2-1

CDR3 protein: CASRTGTGPYEQYF
CDR3 DNA: TGTGCCAGCAGGACCGGGACAGGACCCTACGAGCAGTACTTC
D gene: TRBD1
clone size: few
V gene: TRBV5-5
J gene: TRBJ2-7

CDR3 protein: CASSEYSGDTQYF
CDR3 DNA: TGTGCCAGCAGTGAATATAGCGGTGATACGCAGTATTTT
D gene: -
clone size: few
V gene: TRBV6-1
J gene: TRBJ2-3

CDR3 protein: CASSLGLGYGYTF
CDR3 DNA: TGTGCCAGCAGTTTGGGGCTAGGGTATGGCTACACCTTC
D gene: -
clone size: many
V gene: TRBV12-3/TRBV12-4
J gene: TRBJ1-2

CDR3 protein: CASSSRGLNEQFF
CDR3 DNA: TGTGCCAGCAGTTCACGGGGTCTCAATGAGCAGTTCTTC
D gene: -
clone size: many
V gene: TRBV7-9
J gene: TRBJ2-1

CDR3 protein: CASSSTGEFHEQYF
CDR3 DNA: TGTGCCAGCAGTTCGACAGGGGAGTTCCACGAGCAGTACTTC
D gene: TRBD1
clone size: few
V gene: TRBV28
J gene: TRBJ2-7

CDR3 protein: CASSIALAGGPGTDTQYF
CDR3 DNA: TGCGCCAGCAGCATTGCACTAGCGGGGGGGCCGGGCACAGATACGCAGTATTTT
D gene: TRBD2
clone size: -
V gene: TRBV5-1
J gene: TRBJ2-3

CDR3 protein: CASSPRTVSLAKNIQYF
CDR3 DNA: TGCGCCAGCAGCCCCCGGACAGTCAGCTTAGCCAAAAACATTCAGTACTTC
D gene: -
clone size: -
V gene: TRBV5-1
J gene: TRBJ2-4

CDR3 protein: CSAHSPEGNYEQYF
CDR3 DNA: TGCAGTGCTCACTCCCCAGAGGGTAACTACGAGCAGTACTTC
D gene: -
clone size: many
V gene: TRBV20-1
J gene: TRBJ2-7

CDR3 protein: CASSPGLAGGENIQYF
CDR3 DNA: TGTGCCAGCAGCCCAGGACTAGCGGGAGGGGAAAACATTCAGTACTTC
D gene: TRBD2
clone size: many
V gene: TRBV11-3
J gene: TRBJ2-4

CDR3 protein: CASSFNRLAGVEFF
CDR3 DNA: TGTGCCAGCAGTTTCAACCGACTAGCGGGGGTAGAGTTCTTC
D gene: TRBD2
clone size: many
V gene: TRBV28
J gene: TRBJ2-1

CDR3 protein: CARENRDAPSGYTF
CDR3 DNA: TGTGCCAGAGAAAACCGGGACGCGCCCTCGGGCTACACCTTC
D gene: -
clone size: many
V gene: TRBV2
J gene: TRBJ1-2

CDR3 protein: CASSPSGRAAQYF
CDR3 DNA: TGTGCCAGCAGTCCAAGTGGCCGGGCGGCGCAGTATTTT
D gene: -
clone size: -
V gene: TRBV28
J gene: TRBJ2-3

CDR3 protein: CASSLAGGSPEAFF
CDR3 DNA: TGTGCCAGCAGTTTAGCCGGTGGTTCCCCTGAAGCTTTCTTT
D gene: -
clone size: many
V gene: TRBV12-3/TRBV12-4
J gene: TRBJ1-1

CDR3 protein: CASSSASGSYEQYF
CDR3 DNA: TGCGCCAGCAGCTCCGCTAGCGGGAGCTACGAGCAGTACTTC
D gene: TRBD2
clone size: -
V gene: TRBV5-1
J gene: TRBJ2-7

CDR3 protein: CAWDGDRAGEQFF
CDR3 DNA: TGTGCCTGGGATGGGGACAGGGCTGGTGAGCAGTTCTTC
D gene: TRBD1
clone size: -
V gene: TRBV30
J gene: TRBJ2-1

CDR3 protein: CASSQSLAGVGTGELFF
CDR3 DNA: TGCGCCAGCAGCCAATCGCTAGCGGGAGTAGGAACCGGGGAGCTGTTTTTT
D gene: TRBD2
clone size: many
V gene: TRBV5-1
J gene: TRBJ2-2

CDR3 protein: CASSQDSSSYNEQFF
CDR3 DNA: TGCGCCAGCAGCCAAGATTCGAGCTCCTACAATGAGCAGTTCTTC
D gene: -
clone size: many
V gene: TRBV4-3
J gene: TRBJ2-1

CDR3 protein: CASSRTNHEQYF
CDR3 DNA: TGTGCCAGCAGCCGGACAAACCACGAGCAGTACTTC
D gene: -
clone size: -
V gene: TRBV6-2/TRBV6-3
J gene: TRBJ2-7

CDR3 protein: CASSFSGSVRYEQYF
CDR3 DNA: TGTGCCAGCAGCTTCAGCGGGAGTGTTAGGTACGAGCAGTACTTC
D gene: TRBD2
clone size: few
V gene: TRBV7-9
J gene: TRBJ2-7

CDR3 protein: CASSPFPIVASYEQYF
CDR3 DNA: TGTGCCAGCAGTCCTTTCCCGATAGTAGCCTCATACGAGCAGTACTTC
D gene: -
clone size: many
V gene: TRBV27
J gene: TRBJ2-7

CDR3 protein: CASSLRGQGDEQYF
CDR3 DNA: TGTGCCAGCAGTTTAAGGGGACAGGGGGACGAGCAGTACTTC
D gene: TRBD1
clone size: -
V gene: TRBV28
J gene: TRBJ2-7